The 24 T cell receptor beta chains in this list originate from one sample, sequenced in a study of blood T cell repertoires in COVID-19. The method was immunoSEQ multiplex PCR; TCRdb's version includes in-frame clones alone and lacks a portion of them. The table records 100,000 to 150,000 clones, roughly 84% of them present only once. Specimen: peripheral blood. The receptors derive from a man aged 55 to 69 with acute or convalescent COVID-19.

This chain joins TRBV12-3 or TRBV12-4 and TRBJ1-4; D gene ambiguous. CDR3 length: 13 amino acids. V dropped 6 bases and J dropped 3 bases, with 8 bases sitting between them. The CDR3: CASREIPNEKLFF. CDR3 sequence (DNA): TGTGCCAGCAGGGAGATACCTAATGAAAAACTGTTTTTT.

The rearrangement joins TRBV19 to TRBJ2-3; tentatively, D is TRBD1 (6 bases). V was clipped by 6 bases and J by 4 bases, with 14 bases between them. CDR1 is LNHDA and CDR2 is SQIVND in the germline V gene (reference sequence). This CDR3 is 14 amino acids long. The CDR3 nucleotides are TGTGCCAGTAGCTACAGGGATAGTGCAGATACGCAGTATTTT. It specifies CASSYRDSADTQYF.

This chain uses TRBV11-2 with TRBJ2-1; tentatively, D is TRBD2 (7 bases). The CDR3 sequence is 15 residues long. CDR1 is SGHAT, CDR2 FQNNGV, per germline. Trimming shortened V by 1 base and J by 6 bases, and 13 bases separated the two germline ends. The CDR3 sequence is CASSLAGGLPNEQFF. The CDR3 nucleotides are TGTGCCAGCAGCTTAGCGGGGGGCCTTCCCAATGAGCAGTTCTTC.

The chain carries TRBV6-5 and TRBJ2-3; 9 bases line up with TRBD2. CDR1 and CDR2 (germline): MNHEY, SVGAGI. The CDR3 totals 16 residues. J gave up 5 bases and V 3 bases, and 9 bases lay outside the gene matches. CDR3 region: CASSYSVAGALDTQYF. CDR3 in DNA: TGTGCCAGCAGTTATTCGGTAGCGGGGGCCTTAGATACGCAGTATTTT.

The rearrangement joins TRBV7-3 to TRBJ2-2; D call uncertain. There are 14 residues in the CDR3. V gave up 0 bases and J gave up 3 bases, with 5 bases separating them. Germline lookup yields CDR1 SGHTA and CDR2 FQGTGA. CDR3 DNA: TGTGCCAGCAGCTTAACGCTAGACACCGGGGAGCTGTTTTTT. Translating gives CASSLTLDTGELFF.

CDR3 bases: TGCAGCGTTGGGGCAGCCACTGGCGGGGCTTTCTTT. As protein: CSVGAATGGAFF. The chain is built from TRBV29-1 and TRBJ1-1; D is unclear. This CDR3 contains 12 residues. CDR1 is SQVTM and CDR2 is ANQGSEA in the germline V gene. Trimming pared 4 bases from V and 11 bases from J, leaving 17 bases between.

The chain employs TRBV5-5 and TRBJ2-7; 7 positions agree with TRBD1. Germline trimming cut 4 bases from V and 5 bases from J; bases unmatched to any gene: 9. This CDR3 contains 14 residues. Per germline, CDR1 SGHKS and CDR2 YYEKEE (reference sequence). The DNA for the CDR3 is TGTGCCAGCAGCCCCTGGGACAGATCCCACGAGCAGTACTTC. This gives the protein CASSPWDRSHEQYF.

The chain combines TRBV9 with TRBJ2-1; 7 bases are a match to TRBD2. Germline CDR1 and CDR2: SGDLS and YYNGEE. Trimming cost V 2 bases and J 2 bases; bases outside gene matches: 10. The CDR3 has 17 amino acids. The CDR3 nucleotides are TGTGCCAGCAGCGTGGTCGGGACTATCTCTCCCTACAATGAGCAGTTCTTC. It specifies CASSVVGTISPYNEQFF.

The sample holds a few counts of this clone. V gene TRBV4-1 combines with J gene TRBJ1-1; a weak D match, TRBD1 (5 bases). Germline V lookup: CDR1 MGHRA, CDR2 YSYEKL. The CDR3 consists of 15 residues. V lost 3 bases, J lost 2 bases, and 13 bases lay in between. The CDR3 DNA reads as TGCGCCAGCAGCCAGTTAACAGGTGGAAACACTGAAGCTTTCTTT. Translating gives CASSQLTGGNTEAFF.

This CDR3 is CASSGGLAVIETQYF. The CDR3 nucleotides are TGTGCCAGCAGCGGCGGACTAGCTGTAATAGAGACCCAGTACTTC. The V call is TRBV9, the J call TRBJ2-5; 8 nucleotides agree with TRBD2. This CDR3 spans 15 amino acids. V trimming: 3 bases; J trimming: 4 bases; junction bases outside the gene matches: 8. Looked up from germline, CDR1 is SGDLS and CDR2 is YYNGEE.

V is TRBV24-1 and J is TRBJ2-2; 7 nucleotides line up with TRBD2. CDR1 KGHDR and CDR2 SFDVKD come from the germline V gene. The CDR3 has 13 amino acids. The V and J ends lost 9 bases and 9 bases, in that order; junction bases with no gene match: 9. CDR3 nucleotides: TGTGCCACCTGTAGGAGGGAGGGCCGGGAGCTGTTTTTT. Its translation: CATCRREGRELFF.

V and J are TRBV5-1 and TRBJ1-5; 7 positions match TRBD1. The V gene's germline CDR1 is SGHRS and CDR2 YFSETQ. This CDR3 comprises 15 residues. V dropped 4 bases and J dropped 3; count of bases not matched to a gene: 7. The CDR3 DNA follows: TGCGCCAGCAGCGCCGGGACAGCGATCAATCAGCCCCAGCATTTT. Amino acids: CASSAGTAINQPQHF.

The chain is built from TRBV6-5 and TRBJ1-6; the match to TRBD1 covers 10 bases. Trimming cost V 3 bases and J 10 bases; bases outside gene matches: 9. The CDR3 is 16 residues long. Germline V gene data show CDR1 as MNHEY and CDR2 as SVGAGI. The CDR3 loop reads CASSYLFGQGESPLHF. In DNA form, the CDR3 reads TGTGCCAGCAGTTATCTATTCGGACAGGGGGAATCACCCCTCCACTTT.

The chain employs TRBV7-7 and TRBJ2-5; no clear D. This CDR3 spans 14 amino acids. Germline CDR1 SSHAT, CDR2 FNYEAQ (reference sequence). V was cut by 3 bases and J by 1 base, with 9 bases left in between. The CDR3 sequence: CASSLSQIQETQYF. The CDR3 nucleotides read TGTGCCAGCAGCTTGTCACAGATCCAAGAGACCCAGTACTTC.

This clone was detected only a few times. This chain uses TRBV2 with TRBJ1-6, with a weak D call TRBD1 (6 bases). The CDR3 has 17 residues. Germline V CDR1 and CDR2: SNHLY, FYNNEI. Trimming removed 4 bases from V and 6 bases from J, with 19 bases in between. This CDR3 reads CASSVNPGGAFNSPLHF. DNA for the CDR3: TGTGCCAGCAGTGTGAATCCGGGGGGCGCTTTTAATTCACCCCTCCACTTT.

The gene calls are TRBV30 and TRBJ2-7, with 11 bases identical to TRBD1. Looked up from germline, CDR1 is GTSNPN and CDR2 is SVGIG (reference sequence). The CDR3 consists of 15 residues. The junction had 8 bases not matched to a gene; V was cut back by 3 bases and J by 4 bases. CDR3: CAWRNTGQGAYEQYF. DNA for the CDR3: TGTGCCTGGAGGAACACTGGACAGGGGGCTTACGAGCAGTACTTC.

The chain carries TRBV18 and TRBJ1-1, with 7 bases that match TRBD1. Germline V gives CDR1 KGHSH, CDR2 LQKENI. The J segment lost 1 base and the V segment lost 3 bases, leaving 8 bases of the junction unmatched. The CDR3 extends over 16 amino acids. CDR3 in amino acids: CASSPTWTGQNTEAFF. The CDR3 region has the DNA TGTGCCAGCTCACCTACCTGGACAGGTCAGAACACTGAAGCTTTCTTT.

This clone was detected only once. This chain connects TRBV9 to TRBJ1-2; unclear D gene. The germline V and J ends were trimmed by 0 bases and 2 bases, with 14 bases remaining between them. This CDR3 is built from 16 residues. Germline-derived CDR1 and CDR2 are SGDLS and YYNGEE. CDR3 region: CASSVDEDDGNYGYTF. In DNA, the CDR3 is TGTGCCAGCAGCGTAGATGAGGATGACGGCAACTATGGCTACACCTTC.

The rearrangement links TRBV5-4 to TRBJ2-7; D is possibly TRBD1 or TRBD2 (5 bases each). Germline CDR1 and CDR2: SGHNT and YYREEE (reference sequence). Trimming took off 4 bases at V and 2 bases at J, with 16 bases between the two ends. The CDR3 spans 15 residues. The CDR3 sequence is CASSMGTQGAYEQYF. The CDR3 DNA is TGTGCCAGCAGCATGGGGACCCAGGGCGCCTACGAGCAGTACTTC.

Concerning this clone itself: This specimen includes other DNA sequences encoding the same CDR3. The chain carries TRBV11-2 and TRBJ2-3; D perhaps matches TRBD1 (6 bases). This CDR3 has 13 residues. CDR1 is SGHAT, CDR2 FQNNGV, per germline. Trimming shortened V by 4 bases and J by 4 bases, and 9 bases separated the two germline ends. CDR3: CASSSTGPDTQYF. The CDR3 region has the DNA TGTGCCAGCAGCTCGACAGGCCCAGATACGCAGTATTTT.

The V gene is TRBV19, the J gene TRBJ2-1; D is uncertain. The V end was cut by 4 bases, the J end by 7 bases, with 20 bases between. This CDR3 has 16 amino acids. CDR1 LNHDA and CDR2 SQIVND come from the germline V gene (reference sequence). CDR3: CASSTTPIPSRNEQFF. CDR3 nucleotide sequence: TGTGCCAGTAGTACTACGCCGATACCGTCCAGGAATGAGCAGTTCTTC. Together with reference TRBV19 and TRBJ2-1, the CDR3 gives the full variable domain: DGGITQSPKYLFRKEGQNVTLSCEQNLNHDAMYWYRQDPGQGLRLIYYSQIVNDFQKGDIAEGYSVSREKKESFPLTVTSAQKNPTAFYLCASSTTPIPSRNEQFFGPGTRLTVL.

The V call is TRBV7-9, the J call TRBJ2-3; 8 bases agree with TRBD2. Germline assignment: CDR1 SEHNR and CDR2 FQNEAQ (reference sequence). This CDR3 comprises 17 residues. Germline trimming cut 4 bases from V and 0 bases from J; bases unmatched to any gene: 9. CDR3 in amino acids: CASSSLGGTSSTDTQYF. The DNA for the CDR3 is TGTGCCAGCAGCTCCCTGGGGGGGACTAGTAGCACAGATACGCAGTATTTT.

This clone was detected once. The chain recombines TRBV6-5 with TRBJ2-7; 7 bases align to TRBD1. Germline-derived CDR1 and CDR2 are MNHEY and SVGAGI. V shed 5 bases and J 5 bases; nucleotides not matched to a gene: 6. This CDR3 region has 13 residues. CDR3 protein: CASSRRQGHEQYF. Here the CDR3 DNA reads TGTGCCAGCAGTCGCCGACAGGGCCACGAGCAGTACTTC.

The chain has TRBV6-1 and TRBJ1-2; 7 bases line up with TRBD1. The CDR3 extends over 13 amino acids. Germline CDR1 is MNHNS and CDR2 is SASEGT. V lost 0 bases to trimming and J lost 8 bases; unmatched junction nucleotides: 3. The CDR3 DNA sequence: TGTGCCAGCAGTGAAGCAGGGGGCGGAGGCTACACCTTC. Protein sequence: CASSEAGGGGYTF.